This T cell receptor beta chain was recovered during a study of blood T cell repertoires in COVID-19. Overall study context: Spain, Italy and the United States supplied samples that represented acute and convalescent COVID-19.

The sample holds one count of this clone. V was clipped by 5 bases and J by 3 bases, with 14 bases between them. CDR1 is SGHRS, CDR2 YFSETQ, per germline. The CDR3 loop spans 14 amino acids. Per the authors' pipeline: Estimates of nucleated cell counts were drawn from the amplification of reference gene primers. Profiled with immunoSEQ multiplex PCR; TCRdb holds only in-frame clones, not every one. The V and J calls and clone size were taken over from that table, and D and trimming were inferred from the DNA. The sample holds 15,000 to 20,000 clones; roughly 77% are singletons and the top ten take around 8.1%.

Sequencing used peripheral blood. The V call is TRBV5-1, the J call TRBJ2-5; D gene unclear. This TCR was recovered from a man between 60 and 70 years old with acute or convalescent COVID-19. CDR3 DNA: TGCGCCAGCAGGCAGCAGGCCGGTGAAGAGACCCAGTACTTC. It encodes CASRQQAGEETQYF.